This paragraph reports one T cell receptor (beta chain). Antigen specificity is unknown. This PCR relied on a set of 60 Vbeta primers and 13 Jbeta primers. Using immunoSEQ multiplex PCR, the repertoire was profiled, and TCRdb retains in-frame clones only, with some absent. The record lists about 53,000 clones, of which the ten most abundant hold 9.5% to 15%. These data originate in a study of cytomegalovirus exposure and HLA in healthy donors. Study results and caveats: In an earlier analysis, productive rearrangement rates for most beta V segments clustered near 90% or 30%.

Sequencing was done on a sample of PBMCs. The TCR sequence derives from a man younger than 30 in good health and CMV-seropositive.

Here the CDR3 DNA reads TGTGCCACCAGCAGAGATGAGGAACAGCCCCAGCATTTT. This sequence encodes CATSRDEEQPQHF. The rearrangement uses TRBV15 and TRBJ1-5; unclear D gene. V lost 0 bases to trimming and J lost 7 bases, with 7 bases between them. Germline V gene sequence: CDR1 LNHNV, CDR2 YYDKDF (reference sequence). The CDR3 consists of 13 residues.